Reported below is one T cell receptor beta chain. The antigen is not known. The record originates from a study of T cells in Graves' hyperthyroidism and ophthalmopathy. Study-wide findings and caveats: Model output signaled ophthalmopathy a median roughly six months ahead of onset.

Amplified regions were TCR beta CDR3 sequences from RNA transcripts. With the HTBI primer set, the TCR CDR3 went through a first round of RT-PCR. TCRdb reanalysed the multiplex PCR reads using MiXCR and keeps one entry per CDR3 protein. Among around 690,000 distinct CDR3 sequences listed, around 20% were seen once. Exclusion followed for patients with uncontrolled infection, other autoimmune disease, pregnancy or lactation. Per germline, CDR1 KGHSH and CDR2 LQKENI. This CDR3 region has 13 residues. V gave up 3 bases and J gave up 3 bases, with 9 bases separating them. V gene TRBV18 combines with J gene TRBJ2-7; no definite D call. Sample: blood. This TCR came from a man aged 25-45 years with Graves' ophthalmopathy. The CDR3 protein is CASSPTLNYEQYF. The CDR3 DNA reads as TGTGCCAGCTCACCGACATTGAACTACGAGCAGTACTTC.